This is a list of T cell receptor beta chains from one sample in a study of beta chain features in type 1 diabetes. The protocol was immunoSEQ multiplex PCR, while the TCRdb copy is restricted to in-frame clones and leaves out a portion. In the table there are hundreds of thousands of clones, roughly an eighth of which are singletons. Input material: naive CD4+ T cells from blood. These receptors all stem from a man under 40 with type 1 diabetes. Both conserved end residues are part of each CDR3.

>TRBV5-6
CASSLLAGVEEQYF
>TRBV18
CASSPGQYQETQYF
>TRBV7-6
CASSRQETQYF
>TRBV15
CATSRDQSRSETQYF
>TRBV6-6
CASRTLDRVAETQYF
>TRBV27
CASSSGQGGNQPQHF
>TRBV14
CASSQESLVRGGNEQFF
>TRBV4-3
CASSHAGRPNYGYTF
>TRBV7-9
CASSLDNRQETQYF
>TRBV7-8
CASSFWKHRDRQTYEQYF
>TRBV7-3
CASSLTGQSRETQYF
>TRBV11-3
CASSLESGQQAFF
>TRBV7-9
CASSPAGTSGKNEQFF
>TRBV28
CATSKPGTSGRAGEQFF
>TRBV5-1
CASTTGTGYTGELFF
>TRBV28
CASSQGGGGMNTEAFF
>TRBV4-2
CASSQAPRGYEQYF
>TRBV6-5
CASSPRDSYEQYF
>TRBV15
CATSRGDRNTEAFF
>TRBV10-3
CATYLGDRGNNEQFF
>TRBV20-1
CSARLVHEQFF
>TRBV6-1
CACLRWDSHNQPQHF
>TRBV28
CASSLAATNIQYF
>TRBV7-9
CASSLVDRGTEAFF
>TRBV5-1
CASSRNRGQGTMNTGELFF
>TRBV7-9
CASSPGRGTEAFF
>TRBV7-9
CASSSTSRARAGELFF
>TRBV20-1
CSAGEPQHF
>TRBV27
CASSSRTERGHEQYF
>TRBV7-9
CASSPGGGTRSYGYTF
>TRBV19
CASSITPSSYEQYF
>TRBV2
CASTRQSSYNEQFF
>TRBV2
CASASGPGGTQYF
>TRBV6-1
CASSRRASSYEQYF
>TRBV9
CASSVEVYGETQYF
>TRBV28
CASSLSGSTSYEQYF
>TRBV18
CASSPLGPGPSYEQYF
>TRBV28
CASGDSLAQFF
>TRBV28
CASTSGSQETQYF
>TRBV28
CASSHPPPQGQETQYF
>TRBV9
CASSPWTSGRAGELFF
>TRBV2
CASFTGQGILRGYTF
>TRBV28
CASSSRRQYF
>TRBV30
CAWRQTGDFEQYF
>TRBV7-3
CASSLAGQLLNEQFF
>TRBV5-1
CASSPRELAGGYEQFF
>TRBV4-1
CASSQVVSGNEKLFF
>TRBV7-2
CASSLNSPGAQYF
>TRBV9
CASSDGEIYGYTF
>TRBV7-6
CASSKTADSYYNEQFF
>TRBV19
CASRSVQSGANVLTF
>TRBV7-6
CASSLVTASGSSYNEQFF
>TRBV7-2
CASSPRVDYNEQFF
>TRBV18
CASTPGLAGSYNEQFF
>TRBV15
CATSRDSFYEQYF